This section outlines one TCR beta chain sequence together with its context. Which antigen it targets is not known. Base quality data are lacking; no much larger clone is found one base away. In the ophthalmopathy patients, disease was moderately to severely active, with a Clinical Activity Score of 3 or more, a NOSPECS grade of 4 or more, and a duration of less than 3 months. The study excluded patients with uncontrolled infections, other autoimmune diseases, pregnancy or lactation. Diagnoses were established on the basis of clinical symptoms, serum thyroxine and TRAb, thyroid ultrasound, and orbital computed tomography. PBMCs were isolated from more than 9 ml of fresh peripheral blood by Ficoll-Paque density gradient centrifugation. Trizol reagent was used to extract total RNA, and RNA quality was then checked on an Agilent 2100 Bioanalyzer. The TCR beta CDR3 regions were amplified from the RNA transcripts. For the first round of RT-PCR on the TCR CDR3, the HTBI primer set was used together with the Qiagen OneStep RT-PCR kit. The libraries were constructed in a second round of multiplex PCR and then size-selected and purified. Sequencing of the libraries was done on an Illumina HiSeq2000 using paired-end 100 bp reads. As for the authors' bioinformatics: SOAPnuke was used to process the raw data, throwing out any read that contained adapters or uncalled bases, had a mean Phred below 15, or lacked an exact constant-primer or identifier match. COPE v1.2.5 was used to merge the high-quality paired reads, and each unique nucleotide sequence was defined as a clonotype. MiTCR v1.1 was used to align clonotypes to the IMGT TRBV, TRBD and TRBJ reference segments. Analysis was restricted to V-J combinations with a frequency above 0.0001, which covered 98% to 99.2% of repertoires. The TCS score was defined as the ratio of F50 (clonal expansion) to E x V (chaos), calculated using BLOSUM62-based TCRdist between CDR3 peptides within each V-J. Welch's t-statistics and random forest reduced roughly 540 V-J features to 10 to 15, which were used in a naive Bayes classifier (R e1071). TCRdb trimmed public reads at Q25 via fastp, called clones via MiXCR and kept in-frame beta chains. All rows with the same CDR3 protein become a single entry with the most common DNA and genes. What appears here as the V and J calls and clone size reflects TCRdb's work, not the paper's. The sample contains 390,000 or so distinct CDR3 sequences, approximately 14% of them found a single time. The ten largest clones take up over 10% of the sample.

The CDR3 covers 16 residues, taking in both the cysteine and the phenylalanine. The read is trimmed to its CDR3 DNA, 48 bases read in frame from base 1. V lost 2 bases and J lost 1 base, and the count of bases not matched to a germline gene is 5. CDR1 KGHSH and CDR2 LQKENI were looked up in the germline V gene. This specimen comes from a study of T cells in Graves' hyperthyroidism and ophthalmopathy (dated by TCRdb to the late 2010s). Background for the entire study: Peripheral blood was sampled at the time of initial diagnosis, prior to any treatment. Following sampling, methimazole starting at 30 mg daily was given to hyperthyroidism patients, and high-dose intravenous methylprednisolone was given to ophthalmopathy patients. Prospective prediction of ophthalmopathy was tested in an independent validation cohort consisting of fewer than 20 hyperthyroidism patients and more than 15 patients who later progressed to ophthalmopathy. For training and testing, the 100 or so patients in the discovery cohort were randomly divided in a 7:3 ratio. The paper describes TCR Vbeta CDR3 sequencing of 120 to 150 peripheral blood samples, made up of 40 to 45 ophthalmopathy patients, 70 to 75 hyperthyroidism patients and some 17 progressor patients. The study also compared thyroid tissue and blood T-cell repertoires from over 5 Graves' hyperthyroidism patients. To identify distinguishing TCR V-J signatures, a discovery cohort of around 100 patients was used, comprising some 45 with Graves' ophthalmopathy and some 60 with stable Graves' hyperthyroidism.

What the study reported, not specific to this receptor: Ophthalmopathy was separated from stable hyperthyroidism by a 13 V-J signature model, with about 86% sensitivity and roughly 81% specificity obtained in cross-validation and 80%/75% obtained in testing. During validation, the model predicted progression to ophthalmopathy a median of roughly 7.1 months ahead of onset, with 60% to 71% sensitivity and 72.22% specificity. Most expanded thyroid clonotypes (frequency above 0.001) were also found in blood, which suggests that blood repertoires may mirror thyroid immune responses. Sample size was not statistically predetermined, and blinding of investigators to group allocation was not performed.

The rearrangement combines TRBV18 with TRBJ1-1, with 9 junctional bases fitting TRBD1. This clonotype originated in a man aged 18 to 29 with Graves' ophthalmopathy. Material for sequencing was blood. The CDR3 is CASSPRQGGRNTEAFF. The bases are TGTGCCAGCTCACCAAGACAGGGGGGACGGAACACTGAAGCTTTCTTT.